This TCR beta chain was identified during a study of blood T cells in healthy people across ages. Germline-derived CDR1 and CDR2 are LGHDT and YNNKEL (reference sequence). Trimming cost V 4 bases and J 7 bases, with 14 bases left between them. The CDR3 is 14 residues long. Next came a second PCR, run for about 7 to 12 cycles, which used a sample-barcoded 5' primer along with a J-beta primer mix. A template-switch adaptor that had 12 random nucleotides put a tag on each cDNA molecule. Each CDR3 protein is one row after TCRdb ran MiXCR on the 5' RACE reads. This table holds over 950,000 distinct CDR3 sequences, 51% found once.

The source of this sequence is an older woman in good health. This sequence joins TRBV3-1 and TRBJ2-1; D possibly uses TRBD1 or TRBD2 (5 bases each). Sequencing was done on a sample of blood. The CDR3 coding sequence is TGTGCCAGCAGCCGCCGGGGCCCTAGGAATGAGCAGTTCTTC. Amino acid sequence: CASSRRGPRNEQFF.